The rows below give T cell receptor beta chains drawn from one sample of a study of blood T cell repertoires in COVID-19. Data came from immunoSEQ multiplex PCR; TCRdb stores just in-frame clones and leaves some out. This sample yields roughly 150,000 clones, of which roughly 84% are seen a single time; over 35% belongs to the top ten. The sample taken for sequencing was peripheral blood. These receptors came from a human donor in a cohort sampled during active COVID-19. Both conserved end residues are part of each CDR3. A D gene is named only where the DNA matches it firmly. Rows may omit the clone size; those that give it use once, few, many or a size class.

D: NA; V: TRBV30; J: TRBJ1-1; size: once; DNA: TGTGCCTGGAGGGACAGATGGGACACTGAAGCTTTCTTT; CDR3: CAWRDRWDTEAFF
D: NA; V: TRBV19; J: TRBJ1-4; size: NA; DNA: TGTGCCCTCGGGGGAGGGGCCTTCGGGGAAAAACTGTTTTTT; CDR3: CALGGGAFGEKLFF
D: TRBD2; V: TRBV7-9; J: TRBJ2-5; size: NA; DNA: TGTGCCAGCAGCTTCGGGACTAGCGGTGAGACCCAGTACTTC; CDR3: CASSFGTSGETQYF
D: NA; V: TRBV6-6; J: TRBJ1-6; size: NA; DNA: TGTGCCAGCAGCGGGTCTGGCTATAATTCACCCCTCCACTTT; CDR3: CASSGSGYNSPLHF
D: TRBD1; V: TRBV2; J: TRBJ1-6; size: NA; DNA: TGTGCCAGCAGTGAAGGGACAGGGACTAATTCACCCCTCCACTTT; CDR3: CASSEGTGTNSPLHF
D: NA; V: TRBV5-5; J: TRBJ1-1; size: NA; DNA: TGTGCCAGCAGCGCACCCGGGGGGCCCACTGAAGCTTTCTTT; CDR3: CASSAPGGPTEAFF
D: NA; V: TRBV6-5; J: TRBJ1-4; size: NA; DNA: TGTGCCAGCAGAATAAGGGGACTACCTAATGAAAAACTGTTTTTT; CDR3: CASRIRGLPNEKLFF
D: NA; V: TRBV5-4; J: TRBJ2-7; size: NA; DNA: TGTGCCAGCAGTAACACCTACGAGCAGTACTTC; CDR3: CASSNTYEQYF
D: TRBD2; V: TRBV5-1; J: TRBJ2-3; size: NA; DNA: TGCGCCAGCAGCTTGGCACCAGCGGGAGAGACAGATACGCAGTATTTT; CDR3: CASSLAPAGETDTQYF
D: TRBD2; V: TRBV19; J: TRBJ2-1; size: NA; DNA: TGTGCCAGTAGGCCCGGACTAGCGGGAGTCTATGGGGATGAGCAGTTCTTC; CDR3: CASRPGLAGVYGDEQFF
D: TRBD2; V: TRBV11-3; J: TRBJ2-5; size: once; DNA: TGTGCCAGCAGCTCCTCGACTAGCGGGAGGGAGATCCAGTACTTC; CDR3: CASSSSTSGREIQYF
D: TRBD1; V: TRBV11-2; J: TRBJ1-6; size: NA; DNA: TGTGCCAGCAGCCCCGAGGTGAACAGGGGAGGTTCACCCCTCCACTTT; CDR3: CASSPEVNRGGSPLHF
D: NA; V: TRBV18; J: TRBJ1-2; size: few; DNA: TGTGCCAGCTCACCAGATCCGGGGTCGAACTATGGCTACACCTTC; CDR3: CASSPDPGSNYGYTF
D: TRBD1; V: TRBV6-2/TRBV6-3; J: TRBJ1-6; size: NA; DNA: TGTGCCAGCAGTTTCGCAGGGGGCTATAATTCACCCCTCCACTTT; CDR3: CASSFAGGYNSPLHF
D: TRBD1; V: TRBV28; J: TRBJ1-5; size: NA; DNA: TGTGCCAGCAGTCCCCTTAGGACAGGGACCTATCAGCCCCAGCATTTT; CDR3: CASSPLRTGTYQPQHF
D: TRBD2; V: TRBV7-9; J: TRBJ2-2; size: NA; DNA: TGTGCCAGCAGCTTGGGACTAGCCGCCGGGGAGCTGTTTTTT; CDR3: CASSLGLAAGELFF
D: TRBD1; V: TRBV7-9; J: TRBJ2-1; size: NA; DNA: TGTGCCAGCAGCTCCGGACAGGAATTTTACAATGAGCAGTTCTTC; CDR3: CASSSGQEFYNEQFF
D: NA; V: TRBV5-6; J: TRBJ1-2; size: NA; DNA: TGTGCCAGCAGCGGGGGGTCGTTGGGTAAAAGCTTTAAGGTTGGCTACACCTTC; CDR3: CASSGGSLGKSFKVGYTF
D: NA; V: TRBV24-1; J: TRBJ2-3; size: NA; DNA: TGTGCCACCAGCCCCGGTAGCCGGAAAGAAGATACGCAGTATTTT; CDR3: CATSPGSRKEDTQYF
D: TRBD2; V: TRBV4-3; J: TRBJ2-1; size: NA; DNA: TGCGCCAGCAGCCGCCGGGCACTAGCGTATGTCGATGAGCAGTTCTTC; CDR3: CASSRRALAYVDEQFF
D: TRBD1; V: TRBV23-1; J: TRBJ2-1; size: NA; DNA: TGCGCCAGCAGTCATCGGCCCCCGGGACAGGGGGACGGTGAGCAGTTCTTC; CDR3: CASSHRPPGQGDGEQFF
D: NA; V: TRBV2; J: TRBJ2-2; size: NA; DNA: TGTGCCAGCAGTCAACTCACGGGGAACACCGGGGAGCTGTTTTTT; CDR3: CASSQLTGNTGELFF
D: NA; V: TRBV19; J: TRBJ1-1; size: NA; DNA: TGTGCCAGTATTACTTGGATCGGGGGGCGGAACACTGAAGCTTTCTTT; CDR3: CASITWIGGRNTEAFF